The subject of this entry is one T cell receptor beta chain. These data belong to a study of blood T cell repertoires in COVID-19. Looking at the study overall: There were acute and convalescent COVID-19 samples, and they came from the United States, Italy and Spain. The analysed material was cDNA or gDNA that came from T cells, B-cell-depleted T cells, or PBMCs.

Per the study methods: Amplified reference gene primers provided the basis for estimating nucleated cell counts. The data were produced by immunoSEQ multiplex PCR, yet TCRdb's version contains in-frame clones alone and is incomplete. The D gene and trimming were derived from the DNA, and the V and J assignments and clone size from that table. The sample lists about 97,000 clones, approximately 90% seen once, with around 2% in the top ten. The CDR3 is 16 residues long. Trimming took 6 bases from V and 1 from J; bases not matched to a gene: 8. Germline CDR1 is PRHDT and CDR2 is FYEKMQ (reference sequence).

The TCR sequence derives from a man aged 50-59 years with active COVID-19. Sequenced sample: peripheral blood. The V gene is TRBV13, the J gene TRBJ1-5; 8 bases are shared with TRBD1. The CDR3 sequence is CASSQGAHRSNQPQHF. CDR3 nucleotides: TGTGCCAGCAGTCAGGGGGCCCATAGAAGCAATCAGCCCCAGCATTTT.